The TCR beta chain under discussion was sequenced for a study of T cell repertoires in cytomegalovirus infection. The wider study: Public TCR beta signatures marked donors with CMV infection and the matching HLA.

Comments on this clonotype: The antigen remains unidentified.

TCRdb itself ran the reads through MiXCR, one entry per CDR3 protein. The table shows around 900,000 distinct CDR3 sequences, with about a third occurring only once. The length of the CDR3 is 15 residues. Germline V gene data show CDR1 as ENHRY and CDR2 as SYGVKD. Trimming left V 3 bases short and J 0 bases short, with 10 bases between. The specimen comprised cultured CD8+ T cells from PBMCs, sampled from culture after CMV antigen stimulation. V usage is TRBV10-3 and J usage is TRBJ2-3; the D gene is possibly TRBD2 (6 bases). This clonotype was obtained from a human donor in good health (CMV status not recorded). Some clones in this sample may be carry-over from other donors' samples. In DNA, the CDR3 is TGTGCCATCAGTGATGTGGCGGGGAGCACAGATACGCAGTATTTT. This codes for CAISDVAGSTDTQYF.